This TCR beta chain was sequenced in a study of cytotoxic CD8 clonotypes in ibrutinib-treated CLL. About the research overall: For this cohort, patients were roughly eleven relapsed/refractory and roughly 14 treatment-naive, while under 18 were IGHV unmutated. Samples averaged 255,043 productive templates and just under 95,000 productive rearrangements.

The CDR3 extends over 15 amino acids. Germline CDR1 is SEHNR and CDR2 is FQNEAQ (reference sequence). Trimming removed 3 bases at V and 6 bases at J, with 14 bases between. Depths of 1 in 200,000 to 1 in 1 million T cells were the sequencing target. Measured with immunoSEQ multiplex PCR; TCRdb has only the in-frame clones, and not every one. This sample has around 150,000 clones; 75% to 85% occur once, and the top ten carry approximately 7.6%. Study findings and constraints: Higher circulating CD8+ T-cell counts strongly accompanied higher baseline clonality, above age-matched healthy donors.

Remarks on this clone: Its cognate antigen is unknown.

Sample: PBMCs, taken after 36 months of ibrutinib treatment. This clonotype originated in a human donor with chronic lymphocytic leukemia. The chain recombines TRBV7-9 with TRBJ1-4; no clear D gene. CDR3 nucleotide sequence: TGTGCCAGCAGCTTTCATCCGAGTCGGGATGAAAAACTGTTTTTT. Translation gives CASSFHPSRDEKLFF.